Following are 30 T cell receptor beta chains from one sample sequenced in a study of T-cell memory formation after mild COVID-19. TCRdb re-called the 5' RACE reads with MiXCR, one entry per CDR3 protein. The sample has under 200,000 distinct CDR3 sequences; 11% are singletons. Sequences were obtained from PBMCs or a T cell subset sorted from them (not recorded which). The receptors originated from a man aged 18 to 30 who had mild COVID-19 (a few samples of this study predate the infection). Cell type and time point are not known.

This clonotype was recorded many times. The chain links TRBV20-1 to TRBJ2-4; D remains unclear. The ends were cut back, 3 bases at V and 0 bases at J, with 9 bases in the middle. This CDR3 contains 14 residues. CDR1 DFQATT and CDR2 SNEGSKA come from the germline V gene (reference sequence). This chain's CDR3 is CSARVHLAKNIQYF. CDR3 nucleotide sequence: TGCAGTGCTAGGGTTCACCTAGCCAAAAACATTCAGTACTTC.

A few counts support this clonotype. The chain joins TRBV19 to TRBJ1-2; D perhaps matches TRBD1 (5 bases). The CDR3 is made up of 14 amino acids. V lost 9 bases, J lost 0 bases, and 14 bases lay in between. From germline, CDR1 is LNHDA and CDR2 SQIVND (reference sequence). CDR3 in DNA: TGTGCCAGCTTTAAGACGGGACCTAACTATGGCTACACCTTC. Translating it yields CASFKTGPNYGYTF.

This rearrangement joins TRBV4-1 to TRBJ2-3; D call uncertain. This CDR3 is built from 16 residues. The V gene's germline CDR1 is MGHRA and CDR2 YSYEKL. V lost 2 bases to trimming and J lost 0 bases, with 12 bases between them. In DNA form, the CDR3 reads TGCGCCAGCAGCCAAAGTCGGGCCGCTAGCACAGATACGCAGTATTTT. Protein sequence: CASSQSRAASTDTQYF.

This chain uses TRBV4-2 with TRBJ2-3; D ambiguous. Germline lookup yields CDR1 LGHNA and CDR2 YNFKEQ. Deletions cut 0 bases from V and 6 bases from J, with 4 bases between. The CDR3 runs to 12 residues. CDR3 DNA: TGTGCCAGCAGCCAAGAGTATGATACGCAGTATTTT. Translation: CASSQEYDTQYF.

The J gene is TRBJ1-2, the V gene TRBV2; D not certain. Germline-derived CDR1 and CDR2 are SNHLY and FYNNEI. This CDR3 has 13 residues. Trimming left V 7 bases short and J 4 bases short, with 13 bases between. The CDR3 nucleotides are TGTGCCAGCAAGGCGGAGCAGTTCTATGGCTACACCTTC. This gives the protein CASKAEQFYGYTF.

This clonotype was seen a handful of times. This chain joins TRBV7-3 and TRBJ2-1; TRBD2 matches at 9 bases. The CDR3 totals 16 residues. V lost 2 bases and J lost 0; bases outside the gene matches: 2. Germline CDR1 is SGHTA and CDR2 is FQGTGA. CDR3 loop: CASSLLAGSSYNEQFF. The CDR3 nucleotides are TGTGCCAGCAGCTTACTAGCGGGGAGCTCCTACAATGAGCAGTTCTTC.

This chain links TRBV5-5 with TRBJ1-5; 9 bases map to TRBD1. J gave up 6 bases and V 3 bases, and 10 bases lay outside the gene matches. In germline, CDR1 is SGHKS, CDR2 YYEKEE (reference sequence). CDR3 length equals 16 residues. The CDR3 loop is CASSWSGTGLSQPQHF. The DNA for the CDR3 is TGTGCCAGCAGCTGGTCCGGGACAGGGCTCTCTCAGCCCCAGCATTTT. The entire variable domain, with the rest obtained from reference TRBV5-5 and TRBJ1-5, is as follows: DAGVTQSPTHLIKTRGQQVTLRCSPISGHKSVSWYQQVLGQGPQFIFQYYEKEERGRGNFPDRFSARQFPNYSSELNVNALLLGDSALYLCASSWSGTGLSQPQHFGDGTRLSIL.

In this sample, this clonotype turned up a few times. The CDR3 reads CASSDEDRGGSPLHF. Here the CDR3 DNA reads TGTGCCAGCAGTGATGAGGACAGGGGTGGCTCACCCCTCCACTTT. The chain employs TRBV25-1 and TRBJ1-6; 9 bases are shared with TRBD1. J was trimmed by 10 bases and V by 3 bases; bases with no gene match: 7. CDR3 length: 15 amino acids. CDR1 is MGHDK and CDR2 is SYGVNS in the germline V gene. Complete variable domain (other parts from reference TRBV25-1 and TRBJ1-6): EADIYQTPRYLVIGTGKKITLECSQTMGHDKMYWYQQDPGMELHLIHYSYGVNSTEKGDLSSESTVSRIRTEHFPLTLESARPSHTSQYLCASSDEDRGGSPLHFGNGTRLTVT.

This clonotype has more than one count but fewer than ten. The CDR3 region is CASSFSLSQPQHF. In nucleotides, the CDR3 is TGTGCCAGCAGTTTCTCCCTGTCCCAGCCCCAGCATTTT. The chain recombines TRBV12-3 or TRBV12-4 with TRBJ1-5; no firm D call. V lost 3 bases to trimming and J lost 7 bases, with 10 bases between them. The CDR3 extends over 13 amino acids.

This chain joins TRBV2 and TRBJ1-2; D is uncertain. The CDR3 loop spans 11 amino acids. V lost 0 bases to trimming and J lost 8 bases, with 4 bases between them. From germline, CDR1 is SNHLY and CDR2 FYNNEI. CDR3 in amino acids: CASSEAGGYTF. CDR3 coding DNA: TGTGCCAGCAGTGAAGCGGGAGGCTACACCTTC.

This chain joins TRBV27 and TRBJ2-3, with 10 nucleotides matching TRBD2. The length of the CDR3 is 15 residues. CDR1 is MNHEY and CDR2 is SMNVEV in the germline V gene (reference sequence). J gave up 4 bases and V 3 bases, and 4 bases lay outside the gene matches. The CDR3 here is CASSFQRGGSDTQYF. CDR3 coding DNA: TGTGCCAGCAGTTTCCAGCGGGGGGGCTCAGATACGCAGTATTTT.

Comments on this clonotype: It is unclear where the CDR3 begins or ends on the DNA, so no DNA is shown, and the CDR3 is as TCRdb lists it. The chain combines TRBV6-6 with TRBJ1-2. Germline CDR1 is MNHNY and CDR2 is SVGAGI (reference sequence). The CDR3 has 15 amino acids, counting both end residues. The CDR3 sequence: CASSSSTGSLYGYTF.

This chain uses TRBV20-1 with TRBJ1-1, with a possible D match to TRBD1 (6 bases). V lost 0 bases to trimming and J lost 5 bases, with 16 bases between them. CDR1 and CDR2 (germline): DFQATT, SNEGSKA (reference sequence). The CDR3 has 15 amino acids. The CDR3 coding sequence is TGCAGTGCTAGAGACAGGGGTAACGGAGGTACTGAAGCTTTCTTT. It translates to CSARDRGNGGTEAFF.

The V and J genes are TRBV29-1 and TRBJ2-7, with D unclear. The germline V gene has CDR1 SQVTM and CDR2 ANQGSEA. Trimming shortened V by 7 bases and J by 1 base, and 20 bases separated the two germline ends. The CDR3 has 15 residues. The chain's CDR3 is CSDWWAEGRSYEQYV. CDR3 nucleotides: TGCAGCGACTGGTGGGCAGAAGGTCGATCCTACGAGCAGTACGTC.

This clonotype was recorded many times. This chain links TRBV7-6 with TRBJ2-2; D perhaps matches TRBD2 (6 bases). This CDR3 is built from 15 residues. Trimming took 1 base from V and 5 from J, leaving 11 bases between them. CDR1 is SGHVS and CDR2 is FNYEAQ in the germline V gene. The CDR3 loop reads CASSLGTTDTGELFF. The CDR3 nucleotides are TGTGCCAGCAGCTTAGGGACTACGGATACCGGGGAGCTGTTTTTT. Drawing the rest from reference TRBV7-6 and TRBJ2-2, the complete variable domain is GAGVSQSPRYKVTKRGQDVALRCDPISGHVSLYWYRQALGQGPEFLTYFNYEAQQDKSGLPNDRFSAERPEGSISTLTIQRTEQRDSAMYRCASSLGTTDTGELFFGEGSRLTVL.

This clonotype was seen only a few times. The chain uses TRBV20-1 and TRBJ1-6; D unresolved. From germline, CDR1 is DFQATT and CDR2 SNEGSKA (reference sequence). V was pared by 2 bases and J by 8 bases, with 19 bases between. The CDR3 has 16 amino acids. This CDR3 is CSARRHGDKPYSPLHF. As DNA, the CDR3 is TGCAGTGCTAGAAGGCACGGCGATAAACCGTATTCACCCCTCCACTTT.

The V call is TRBV7-8, the J call TRBJ1-5; D unresolved. Germline-derived CDR1 and CDR2 are SGHVS and FQNEAQ. CDR3 length: 15 amino acids. V was cut by 5 bases and J by 3 bases, with 14 bases left in between. The DNA of the CDR3 is TGTGCCAGCAGCCAAAACTTGGGAAACAATCAGCCCCAGCATTTT. This encodes CASSQNLGNNQPQHF.

This chain uses TRBV29-1 with TRBJ1-2, with a possible D match to TRBD1 (5 bases). The V gene's germline CDR1 is SQVTM and CDR2 ANQGSEA. The CDR3 runs to 12 residues. CDR3 region: CNRDWVDYGYTF. The CDR3 DNA reads TGCAACCGGGACTGGGTAGACTATGGCTACACCTTC.

This clonotype was seen a single time. A read error may be the cause here, since a much bigger clone is one base away. The chain recombines TRBV5-1 with TRBJ2-1; D perhaps matches TRBD1 (5 bases). The CDR3 has 14 residues. Trimming left V 4 bases short and J 7 bases short, with 15 bases between. Germline V CDR1 and CDR2: SGHRS, YFSETQ. The chain's CDR3 is CASSMYQGRNEQFF. The CDR3 DNA reads TGCGCCAGCAGCATGTACCAGGGTAGGAATGAGCAGTTCTTC.

This clonotype was found a few times. The rearrangement joins TRBV12-3 or TRBV12-4 to TRBJ1-2, with D tentatively TRBD1 (6 bases). There are 13 residues in the CDR3. V was clipped by 6 bases and J by 3 bases, with 11 bases between them. CDR3 sequence reads: CASREDSYYGYTF. In DNA form, the CDR3 reads TGTGCCAGCAGGGAGGACAGTTACTATGGCTACACCTTC.

This clonotype was recorded a few times. The chain couples TRBV5-1 to TRBJ1-5; D is possibly TRBD1 (6 bases). This CDR3 comprises 15 residues. Germline V lookup: CDR1 SGHRS, CDR2 YFSETQ. Trimming removed 1 base at V and 2 bases at J, with 10 bases between. CDR3 protein: CASSLRAGGNQPQHF. For the CDR3, the DNA is TGCGCCAGCAGCTTGAGGGCAGGGGGCAATCAGCCCCAGCATTTT.

The genes are TRBV7-3 and TRBJ2-5; 11 bases align to TRBD2. The V and J ends lost 3 bases and 5 bases, in that order; junction bases with no gene match: 2. The V gene's germline CDR1 is SGHTA and CDR2 FQGTGA. This CDR3 spans 14 amino acids. As DNA, the CDR3 is TGTGCCAGCAGCTTGGGACTAGCGGTGGAGACCCAGTACTTC. Its protein is CASSLGLAVETQYF.

The V gene is TRBV29-1, the J gene TRBJ1-1; no definite D call. Trimming took off 3 bases at V and 2 bases at J, with 7 bases between the two ends. The CDR3 contains 12 residues. The germline V gene has CDR1 SQVTM and CDR2 ANQGSEA. The CDR3 DNA follows: TGCAGCGTTGAGTCCAGAAACACTGAAGCTTTCTTT. It is translated as CSVESRNTEAFF.

This clonotype came up a few times. J is TRBJ1-5 and V is TRBV19; perhaps TRBD1 as D (5 bases). The CDR3 spans 15 residues. Germline CDR1 reads LNHDA; CDR2 reads SQIVND (reference sequence). V shed 5 bases and J shed 3 bases, with 14 bases lying between them. Here the CDR3 reads CASSSSGGDNQPQHF. CDR3 bases: TGTGCCAGTAGTTCCTCAGGAGGGGACAATCAGCCCCAGCATTTT.

This clonotype was seen more than once but under ten times. V gene TRBV7-9 combines with J gene TRBJ2-3; D possibly corresponds to TRBD2 (6 bases). V lost 4 bases and J lost 4, with 18 bases in between. Per germline, CDR1 SEHNR and CDR2 FQNEAQ (reference sequence). The CDR3 is 16 amino acids. DNA for the CDR3: TGTGCCAGCAGCTCCCGCTCTAGCGAGGTTTCAGATACGCAGTATTTT. Its protein product is CASSSRSSEVSDTQYF.

The chain links TRBV27 to TRBJ2-3; 7 nucleotides align to TRBD1. Germline assignment: CDR1 MNHEY and CDR2 SMNVEV (reference sequence). Trimming cost V 11 bases and J 0 bases; bases outside gene matches: 5. The CDR3 runs 13 residues. The CDR3 sequence: CAAQGVSTDTQYF. The CDR3 DNA sequence: TGTGCCGCCCAGGGGGTTAGCACAGATACGCAGTATTTT.

The J gene is TRBJ1-6, the V gene TRBV5-8; D gene unclear. The germline V gene encodes CDR1 SGHTS and CDR2 YDEGEE. The V gene lost 4 bases and the J gene lost 7 bases, with 15 bases spanning the gap. This CDR3 has 15 amino acids. The CDR3 loop reads CASSPPGLVNSPLHF. The DNA of the CDR3 is TGTGCCAGCAGCCCACCGGGCTTGGTGAATTCACCCCTCCACTTT.

The chain recombines TRBV6-5 with TRBJ1-6; D is undetermined. The germline CDR1 and CDR2 sequences are MNHEY and SVGAGI. Trimming took 2 bases from V and 2 from J, leaving 7 bases between them. This CDR3 is built from 15 residues. The CDR3 is CASSYGGTYNSPLHF. The CDR3 DNA follows: TGTGCCAGCAGTTACGGAGGGACCTATAATTCACCCCTCCACTTT.

The chain couples TRBV5-1 to TRBJ1-1, with D unresolved. There are 12 residues in the CDR3. Germline CDR1 and CDR2: SGHRS and YFSETQ. V lost 0 bases, J lost 4 bases, and 4 bases lay in between. Written as DNA, the CDR3 is TGCGCCAGCAGCTTGGACGGCACTGAAGCTTTCTTT. Its protein is CASSLDGTEAFF.

The chain uses TRBV20-1 and TRBJ2-5; D is perhaps TRBD1 (6 bases). V lost 5 bases, J lost 2 bases, and 12 bases lay in between. CDR1 DFQATT and CDR2 SNEGSKA come from the germline V gene (reference sequence). The CDR3 runs to 13 residues. Here the CDR3 reads CSAPSDRQETQYF. DNA for the CDR3: TGCAGTGCTCCCAGCGACAGGCAAGAGACCCAGTACTTC.